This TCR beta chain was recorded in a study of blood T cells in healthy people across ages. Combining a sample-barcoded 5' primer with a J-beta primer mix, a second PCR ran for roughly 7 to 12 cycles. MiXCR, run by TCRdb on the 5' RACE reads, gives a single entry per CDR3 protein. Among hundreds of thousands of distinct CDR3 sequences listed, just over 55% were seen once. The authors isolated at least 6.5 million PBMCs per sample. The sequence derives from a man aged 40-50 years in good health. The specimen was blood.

The CDR3 spells CASSLSRETAYEQYF. CDR3 sequence (DNA): TGTGCCAGCAGTTTATCAAGGGAGACCGCCTACGAGCAGTACTTC. This chain links TRBV12-3 or TRBV12-4 with TRBJ2-7; possible D gene TRBD2, 5 bases. V gave up 2 bases and J gave up 2 bases, with 13 bases separating them. This CDR3 region has 15 residues.